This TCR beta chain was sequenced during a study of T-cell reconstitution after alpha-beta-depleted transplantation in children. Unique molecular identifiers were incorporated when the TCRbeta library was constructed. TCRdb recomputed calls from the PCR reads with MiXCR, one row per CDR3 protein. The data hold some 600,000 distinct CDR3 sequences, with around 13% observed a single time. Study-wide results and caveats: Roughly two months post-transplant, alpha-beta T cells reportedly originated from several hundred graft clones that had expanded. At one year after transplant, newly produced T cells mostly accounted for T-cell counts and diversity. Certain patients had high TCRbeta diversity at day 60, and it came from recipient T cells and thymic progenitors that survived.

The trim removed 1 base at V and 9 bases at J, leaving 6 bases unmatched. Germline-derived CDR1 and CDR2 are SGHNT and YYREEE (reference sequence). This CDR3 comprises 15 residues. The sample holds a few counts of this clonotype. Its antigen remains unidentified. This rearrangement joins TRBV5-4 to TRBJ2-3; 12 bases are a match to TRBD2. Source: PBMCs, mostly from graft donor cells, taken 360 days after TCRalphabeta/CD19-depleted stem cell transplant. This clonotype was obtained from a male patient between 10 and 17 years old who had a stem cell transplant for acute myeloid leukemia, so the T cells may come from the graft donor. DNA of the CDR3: TGTGCCAGCAGCTTGCTGACTAGCGGGAGTCGGACGCAGTATTTT. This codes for CASSLLTSGSRTQYF.